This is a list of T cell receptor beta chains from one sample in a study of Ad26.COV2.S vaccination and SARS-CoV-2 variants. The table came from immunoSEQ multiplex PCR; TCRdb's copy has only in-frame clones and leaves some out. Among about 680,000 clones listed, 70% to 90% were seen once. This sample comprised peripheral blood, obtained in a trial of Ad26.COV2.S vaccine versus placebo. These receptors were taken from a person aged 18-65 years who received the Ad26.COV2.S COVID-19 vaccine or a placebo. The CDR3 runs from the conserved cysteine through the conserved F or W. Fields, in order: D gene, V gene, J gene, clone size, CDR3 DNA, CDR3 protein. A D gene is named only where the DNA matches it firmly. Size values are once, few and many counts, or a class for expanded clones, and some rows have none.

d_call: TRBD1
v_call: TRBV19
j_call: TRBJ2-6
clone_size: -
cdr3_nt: TGTGCCAGTAGTTCGGGACAGGGGAACTCTGGGGCCAACGTCCTGACTTTC
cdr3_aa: CASSSGQGNSGANVLTF

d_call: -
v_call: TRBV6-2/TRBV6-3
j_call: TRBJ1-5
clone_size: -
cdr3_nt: TGTGCCAGCAGCACCCGGGACAAGGGGGGGCAGCCCCAGCATTTT
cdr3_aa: CASSTRDKGGQPQHF

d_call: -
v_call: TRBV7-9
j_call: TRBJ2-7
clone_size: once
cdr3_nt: TGTGCCAGCAGCTTAAGGAGCCCCTACGAGCAGTACTTC
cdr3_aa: CASSLRSPYEQYF

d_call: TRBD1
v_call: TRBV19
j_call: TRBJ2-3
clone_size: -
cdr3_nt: TGTGCCAGCCGGAGGACAGGGGACACAGATACGCAGTATTTT
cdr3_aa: CASRRTGDTDTQYF

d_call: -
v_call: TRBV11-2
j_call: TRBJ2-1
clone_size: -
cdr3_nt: TGTGCCAGCAGCTTAGGACAGGACTATTACAATGAGCAGTTCTTC
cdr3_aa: CASSLGQDYYNEQFF

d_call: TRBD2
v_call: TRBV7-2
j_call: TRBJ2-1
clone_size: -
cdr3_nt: TGTGCCAGCAGCTTCCCCGGACTAGTAAAATATGAGCAGTTCTTC
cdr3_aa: CASSFPGLVKYEQFF

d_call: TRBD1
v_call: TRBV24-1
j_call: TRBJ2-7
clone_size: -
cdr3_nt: TGTGCCACCAGTGAGACGACAGGGGGCGTTTCCGAGCAGTACTTC
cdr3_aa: CATSETTGGVSEQYF

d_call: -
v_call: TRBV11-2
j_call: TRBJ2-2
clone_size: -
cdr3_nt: TGTGCCAGCAGCTTAGAAACGAACACCGGGGAGCTGTTTTTT
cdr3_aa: CASSLETNTGELFF

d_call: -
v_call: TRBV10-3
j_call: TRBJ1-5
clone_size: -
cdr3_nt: TGTGCCATCAGGCCGGGACCGCCCAATAGCAATCAGCCCCAGCATTTT
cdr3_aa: CAIRPGPPNSNQPQHF

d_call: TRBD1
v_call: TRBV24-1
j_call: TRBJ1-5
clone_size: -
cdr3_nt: TGTGCCACCAGTGATACTGACAGGGCGGGGAACAATCAGCCCCAGCATTTT
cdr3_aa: CATSDTDRAGNNQPQHF

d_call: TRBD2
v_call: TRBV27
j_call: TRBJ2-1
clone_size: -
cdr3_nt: TGTGCCAGCAGTTTATCCCCACTGATAGCGGGAGATCGCTACAATGAGCAGTTCTTC
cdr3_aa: CASSLSPLIAGDRYNEQFF

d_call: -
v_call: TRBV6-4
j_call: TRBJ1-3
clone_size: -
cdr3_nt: TGTGCCAGCAGTGAGAGCTCTGGAAACACCATATATTTT
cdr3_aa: CASSESSGNTIYF

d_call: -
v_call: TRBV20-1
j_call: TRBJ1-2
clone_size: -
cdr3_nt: TGCAGTGCTAGTGGGGACCGATTTCGTGGCTACACCTTC
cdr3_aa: CSASGDRFRGYTF

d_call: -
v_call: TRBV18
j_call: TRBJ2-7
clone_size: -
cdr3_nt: TGTGCCAGCTCACCACCTGTATCTTACGAGCAGTACTTC
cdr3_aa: CASSPPVSYEQYF

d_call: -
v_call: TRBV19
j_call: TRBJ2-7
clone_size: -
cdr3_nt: TGTGCCAGTAGTACCGATCGGACAGTACCCTACGAGCAGTACTTC
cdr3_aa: CASSTDRTVPYEQYF

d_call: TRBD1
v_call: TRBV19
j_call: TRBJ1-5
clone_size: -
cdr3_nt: TGTGCCAGTAGTTTACCCACGACAGGGCAAGTTCAGCCCCAGCATTTT
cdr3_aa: CASSLPTTGQVQPQHF

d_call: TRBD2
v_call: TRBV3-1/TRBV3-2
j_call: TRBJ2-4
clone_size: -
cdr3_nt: TGTGCCAGCAGCCAAGACGCGGGAGGTTATGACATTCAGTACTTC
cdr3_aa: CASSQDAGGYDIQYF

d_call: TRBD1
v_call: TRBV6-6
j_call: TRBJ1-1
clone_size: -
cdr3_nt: TGTGCCAGCAGTTACTCGGACAGGGAGACTGAAGCTTTCTTT
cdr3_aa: CASSYSDRETEAFF

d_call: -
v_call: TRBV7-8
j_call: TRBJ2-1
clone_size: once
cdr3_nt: TGTGCCAGCAGCCCGCGGGGCGGGATAATCAATGAGCAGTTCTTC
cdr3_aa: CASSPRGGIINEQFF

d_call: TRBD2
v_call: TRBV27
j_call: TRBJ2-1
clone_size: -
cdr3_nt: TGTGCCAGCAGTTTGTTAGCGGGACGGAGCTCCTACAATGAGCAGTTCTTC
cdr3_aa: CASSLLAGRSSYNEQFF

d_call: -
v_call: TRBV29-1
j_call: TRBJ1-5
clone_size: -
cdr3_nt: TGCAGCGTCGGGGGGCGGAATCAGCCCCAGCATTTT
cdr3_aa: CSVGGRNQPQHF

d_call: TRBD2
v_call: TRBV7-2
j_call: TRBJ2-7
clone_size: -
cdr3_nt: TGTGCCAGCAGCTCACAGAGCGGGGCGCTCTCCTACGAGCAGTACTTC
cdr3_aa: CASSSQSGALSYEQYF

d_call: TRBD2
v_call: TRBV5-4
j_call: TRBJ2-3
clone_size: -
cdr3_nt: TGTGCCAGCAGCTTGGGGCTAGCGGGAGCCGGTAGCACAGATACGCAGTATTTT
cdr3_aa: CASSLGLAGAGSTDTQYF

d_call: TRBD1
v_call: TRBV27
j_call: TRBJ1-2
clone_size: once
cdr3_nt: TGTGCCAGCAGTTTACGGGACAGACCGGCTAACTATGGCTACACCTTC
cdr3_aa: CASSLRDRPANYGYTF

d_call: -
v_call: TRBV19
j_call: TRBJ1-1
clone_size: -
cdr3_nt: TGTGCCAGTAGCCCTCGACCGTCGAACACTGAAGCTTTCTTT
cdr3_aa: CASSPRPSNTEAFF

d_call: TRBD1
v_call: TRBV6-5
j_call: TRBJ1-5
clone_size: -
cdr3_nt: TGTGCCAGCAGTTACGGGACAGGAAATCAGCCCCAGCATTTT
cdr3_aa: CASSYGTGNQPQHF

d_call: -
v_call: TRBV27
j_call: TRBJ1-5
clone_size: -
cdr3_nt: TGTGCCAGCAGATGGGGGCCGGGCGGTCAGCCCCAGCATTTT
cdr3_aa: CASRWGPGGQPQHF

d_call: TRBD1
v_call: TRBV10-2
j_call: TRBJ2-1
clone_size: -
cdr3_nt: TGCGCCAGCAGTGAACCCGGACAGGGTAACGATGAGCAGTTCTTC
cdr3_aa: CASSEPGQGNDEQFF

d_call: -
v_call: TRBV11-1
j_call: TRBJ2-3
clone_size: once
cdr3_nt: TGTGCCAGCAGCCGCCCACAATATACGCAGTATTTT
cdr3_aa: CASSRPQYTQYF

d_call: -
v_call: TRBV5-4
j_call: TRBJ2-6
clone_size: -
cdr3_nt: TGTGCCAGCAGCTTTATAGCCCTAAATCCTGGGGCCAACGTCCTGACTTTC
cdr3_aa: CASSFIALNPGANVLTF

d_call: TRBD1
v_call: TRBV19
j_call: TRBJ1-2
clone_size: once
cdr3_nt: TGTGCCAGTATCCGGACAGGGCTTAACTATGGCTACACCTTC
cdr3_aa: CASIRTGLNYGYTF

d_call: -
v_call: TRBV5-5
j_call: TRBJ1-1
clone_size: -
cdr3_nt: TGTGCCAGCAGCCCTGGGCGACTTGAAGCTTTCTTT
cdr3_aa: CASSPGRLEAFF

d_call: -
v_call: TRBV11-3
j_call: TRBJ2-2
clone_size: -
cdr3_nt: TGTGCCAGCAGCTTAGAGGGGGCTACCGGGGAGCTGTTTTTT
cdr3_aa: CASSLEGATGELFF

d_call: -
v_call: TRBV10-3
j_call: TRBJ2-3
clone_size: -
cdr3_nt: TGTGCCACCCTCCCGGCGGGGACAGATACGCAGTATTTT
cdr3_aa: CATLPAGTDTQYF

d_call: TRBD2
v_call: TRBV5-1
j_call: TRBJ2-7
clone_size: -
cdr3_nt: TGCGCCAGCAGCTCAGGGACTAGTTTTTTAGAGCAGTACTTC
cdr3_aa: CASSSGTSFLEQYF

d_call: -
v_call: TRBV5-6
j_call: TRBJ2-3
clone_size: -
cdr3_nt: TGTGCCAGCAGCCCGGCAGGGGTGGATACGCAGTATTTT
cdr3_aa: CASSPAGVDTQYF

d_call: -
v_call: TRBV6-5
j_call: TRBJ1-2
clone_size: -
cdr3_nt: TGTGCCAGCAGTACCCGACGGGGGGTAAGGAATGGCTACACCTTC
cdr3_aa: CASSTRRGVRNGYTF

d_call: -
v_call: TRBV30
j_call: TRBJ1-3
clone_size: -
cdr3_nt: TGTGCCTGGAGTGAAGGGGACCGCTCTGGAAACACCATATATTTT
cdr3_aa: CAWSEGDRSGNTIYF

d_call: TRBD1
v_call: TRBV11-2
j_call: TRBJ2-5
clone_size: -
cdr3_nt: TGTGCCAGCAGCTTAGCAGGGGGAATCCAAGAGACCCAGTACTTC
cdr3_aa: CASSLAGGIQETQYF

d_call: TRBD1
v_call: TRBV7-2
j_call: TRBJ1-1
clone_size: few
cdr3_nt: TGTGCCAGCACCGAAGGACAGGGAGGGAGAGCTTTCTTT
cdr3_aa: CASTEGQGGRAFF

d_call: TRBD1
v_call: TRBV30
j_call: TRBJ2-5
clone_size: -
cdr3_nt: TGTGCCTGGAGCGGGGGACAGGGTCAACAAGAGACCCAGTACTTC
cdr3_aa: CAWSGGQGQQETQYF

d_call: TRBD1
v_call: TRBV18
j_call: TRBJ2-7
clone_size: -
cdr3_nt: TGTGCCAGCTCACCACCTGCACAGGGGGCAGGCGAGCAGTACTTC
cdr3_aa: CASSPPAQGAGEQYF

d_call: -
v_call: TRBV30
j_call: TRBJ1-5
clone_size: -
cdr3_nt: TGTGCCTGGAGTGTAGGCAGGGCTGTGCAGCCCCAGCATTTT
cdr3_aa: CAWSVGRAVQPQHF

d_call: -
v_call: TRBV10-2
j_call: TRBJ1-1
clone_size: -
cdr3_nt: TGCGCCAGCAGTGTATCCGCGGTGAACACTGAAGCTTTCTTT
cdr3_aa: CASSVSAVNTEAFF

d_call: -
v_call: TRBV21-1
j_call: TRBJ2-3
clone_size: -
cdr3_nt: TGTGCCAGCAGCAAATTTGGAAAAGCGGAGGGGACTAGCACAGATACGCAGTATTTT
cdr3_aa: CASSKFGKAEGTSTDTQYF

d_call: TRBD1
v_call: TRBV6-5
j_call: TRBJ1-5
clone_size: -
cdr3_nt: TGTGCCAGCAGGGGACAGGGTGGTGGCAATCAGCCCCAGCATTTT
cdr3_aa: CASRGQGGGNQPQHF

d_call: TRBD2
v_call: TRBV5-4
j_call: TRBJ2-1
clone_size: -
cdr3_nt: TGTGCCAGCAGCCCCGGGACTAGCAGAGGAAGCGAGCAGTTCTTC
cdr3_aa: CASSPGTSRGSEQFF

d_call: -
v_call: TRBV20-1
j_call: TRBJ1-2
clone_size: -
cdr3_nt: TGCAGTGCTAGTACAGGGACGCAGGGCTATGGCTACACCTTC
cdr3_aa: CSASTGTQGYGYTF

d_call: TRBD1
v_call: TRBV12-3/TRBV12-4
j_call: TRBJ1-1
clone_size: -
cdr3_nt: TGTGCCACTCGGGGAGGGGGCCCTGAAGCTTTCTTT
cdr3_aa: CATRGGGPEAFF

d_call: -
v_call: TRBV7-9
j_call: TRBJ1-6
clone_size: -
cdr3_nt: TGTGCCAGCAGCTTCCGCTCCTATAATTCACCCCTCCACTTT
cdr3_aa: CASSFRSYNSPLHF

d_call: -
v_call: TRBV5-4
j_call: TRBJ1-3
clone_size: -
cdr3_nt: TGTGCCAGCAGTCCCGACCCCTCTGGAAACACCATATATTTT
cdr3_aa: CASSPDPSGNTIYF

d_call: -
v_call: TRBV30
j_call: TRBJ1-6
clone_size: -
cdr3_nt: TGTGCCTGGAGTAGGGACGGCCGAAATTCACCCCTCCACTTT
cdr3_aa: CAWSRDGRNSPLHF

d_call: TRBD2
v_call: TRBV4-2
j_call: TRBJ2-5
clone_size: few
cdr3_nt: TGTGCCAGCAGCCAGAGCGGGGGGGAAGAGACCCAGTACTTC
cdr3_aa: CASSQSGGEETQYF